This TCR beta chain was retrieved from a study of OX40 agonist ivuxolimab in advanced cancers. Study summary: An anti-OX40 (CD134) antibody with agonistic activity, ivuxolimab, was administered to patients. Antecedent anti-PD-1, anti-PD-L1 or anti-CTLA-4 therapy was permissible, with about 40% having received some. Dose-escalation patients were diagnosed with hepatocellular carcinoma, melanoma, renal cell cancer or head and neck cancer.

Findings and limits, study-wide: Circulating CD4+ and CD8+ T cells showed clonal expansion by week 6 at 0.1 to 3.0 mg/kg.

CDR1 MNHEY and CDR2 SVGAGI come from the germline V gene. The length of the CDR3 is 13 residues. The trim removed 6 bases at V and 2 bases at J, leaving 4 bases unmatched. Sequencing used immunoSEQ multiplex PCR; TCRdb keeps in-frame clones, though not all of them. The sample contains 53,000 or so clones, just under 80% of which appear only once. Concerning this clone itself: The antigen remains unidentified.

V gene TRBV6-5 combines with J gene TRBJ2-7, with TRBD1 identical over 7 bases. The specimen comprised CD4+ or CD8+ T cells sorted from blood, sampled in a trial of the OX40 agonist ivuxolimab. This TCR was recovered from an adult with an advanced solid tumor such as melanoma, head and neck, liver or kidney cancer. The CDR3 coding sequence is TGTGCCAGCAGGGGGACAGATCCCTACGAGCAGTACTTC. Its translation: CASRGTDPYEQYF.